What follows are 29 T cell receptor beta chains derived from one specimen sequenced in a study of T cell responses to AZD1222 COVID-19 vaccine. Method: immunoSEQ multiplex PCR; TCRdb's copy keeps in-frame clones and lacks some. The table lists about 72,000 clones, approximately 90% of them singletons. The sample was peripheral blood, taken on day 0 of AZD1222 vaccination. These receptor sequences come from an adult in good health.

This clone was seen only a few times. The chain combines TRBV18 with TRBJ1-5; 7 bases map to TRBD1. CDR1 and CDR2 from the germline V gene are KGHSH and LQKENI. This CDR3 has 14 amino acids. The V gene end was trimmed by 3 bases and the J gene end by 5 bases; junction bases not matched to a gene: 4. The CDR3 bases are TGTGCCAGCTCACCGTCTACAGGGGATCAGCCCCAGCATTTT. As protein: CASSPSTGDQPQHF. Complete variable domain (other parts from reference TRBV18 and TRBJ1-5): NAGVMQNPRHLVRRRGQEARLRCSPMKGHSHVYWYRQLPEEGLKFMVYLQKENIIDESGMPKERFSAEFPKEGPSILRIQQVVRGDSAAYFCASSPSTGDQPQHFGDGTRLSIL.

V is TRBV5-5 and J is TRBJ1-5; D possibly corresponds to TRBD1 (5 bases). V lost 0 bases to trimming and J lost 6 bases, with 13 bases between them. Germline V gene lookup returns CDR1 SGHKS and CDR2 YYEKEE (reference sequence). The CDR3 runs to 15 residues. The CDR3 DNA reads TGTGCCAGCAGCTTGGAGCCGCGGGGCGGTCAGCCCCAGCATTTT. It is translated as CASSLEPRGGQPQHF.

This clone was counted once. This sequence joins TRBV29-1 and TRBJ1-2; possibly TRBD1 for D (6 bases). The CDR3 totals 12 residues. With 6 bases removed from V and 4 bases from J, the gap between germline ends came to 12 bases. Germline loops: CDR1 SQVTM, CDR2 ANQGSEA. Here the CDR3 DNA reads TGCAGCGTCGGGGGCGCAGGCTATGGCTACACCTTC. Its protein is CSVGGAGYGYTF.

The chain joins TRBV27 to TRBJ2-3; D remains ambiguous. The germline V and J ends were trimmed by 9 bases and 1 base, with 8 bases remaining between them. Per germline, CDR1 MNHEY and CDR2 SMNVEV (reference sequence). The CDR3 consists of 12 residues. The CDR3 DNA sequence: TGTGCCAGGGAAAGAGGCACAGATACGCAGTATTTT. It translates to CARERGTDTQYF.

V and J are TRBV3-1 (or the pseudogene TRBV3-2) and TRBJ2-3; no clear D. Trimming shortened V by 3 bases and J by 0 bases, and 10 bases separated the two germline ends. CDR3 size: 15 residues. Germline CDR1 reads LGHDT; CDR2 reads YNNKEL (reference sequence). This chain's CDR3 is CASSHGYPSTDTQYF. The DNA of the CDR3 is TGTGCCAGCAGCCATGGGTACCCTAGCACAGATACGCAGTATTTT.

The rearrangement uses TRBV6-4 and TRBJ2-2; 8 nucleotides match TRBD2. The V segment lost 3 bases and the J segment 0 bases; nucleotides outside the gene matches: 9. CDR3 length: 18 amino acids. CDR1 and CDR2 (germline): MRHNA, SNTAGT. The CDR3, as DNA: TGTGCCAGCAGTGAAAAGCCCCCGGGACTAGCGAACACCGGGGAGCTGTTTTTT. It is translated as CASSEKPPGLANTGELFF.

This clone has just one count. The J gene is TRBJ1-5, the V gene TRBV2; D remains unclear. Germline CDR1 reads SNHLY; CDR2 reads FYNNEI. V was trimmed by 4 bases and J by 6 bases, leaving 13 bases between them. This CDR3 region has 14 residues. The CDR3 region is CASSVGQSFQPQHF. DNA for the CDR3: TGTGCCAGCAGTGTAGGGCAGAGCTTTCAGCCCCAGCATTTT.

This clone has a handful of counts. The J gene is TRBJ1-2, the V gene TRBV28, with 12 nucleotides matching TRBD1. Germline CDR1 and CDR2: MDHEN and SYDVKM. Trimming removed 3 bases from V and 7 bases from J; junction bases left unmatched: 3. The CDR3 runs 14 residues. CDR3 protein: CASSLGQGALGYTF. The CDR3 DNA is TGTGCCAGCAGTTTGGGACAGGGGGCGCTTGGCTACACCTTC.

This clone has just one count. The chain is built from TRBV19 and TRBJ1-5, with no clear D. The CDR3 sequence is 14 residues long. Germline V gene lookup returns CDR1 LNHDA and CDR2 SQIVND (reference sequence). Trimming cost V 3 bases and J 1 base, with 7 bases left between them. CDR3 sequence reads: CASSMPQSNQPQHF. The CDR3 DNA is TGTGCCAGTAGTATGCCACAGAGCAATCAGCCCCAGCATTTT.

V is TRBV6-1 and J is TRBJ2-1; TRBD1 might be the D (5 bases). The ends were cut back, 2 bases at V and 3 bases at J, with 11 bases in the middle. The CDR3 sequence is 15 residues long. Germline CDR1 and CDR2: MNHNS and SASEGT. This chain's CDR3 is CASSELDRDYNEQFF. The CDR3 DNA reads TGTGCCAGCAGTGAACTAGACAGAGACTACAATGAGCAGTTCTTC.

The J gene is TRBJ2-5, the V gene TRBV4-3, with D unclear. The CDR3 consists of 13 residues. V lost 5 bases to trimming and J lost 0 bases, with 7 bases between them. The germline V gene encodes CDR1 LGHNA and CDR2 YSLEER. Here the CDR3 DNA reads TGCGCCAGCAGCAGTGGACACCAAGAGACCCAGTACTTC. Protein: CASSSGHQETQYF.

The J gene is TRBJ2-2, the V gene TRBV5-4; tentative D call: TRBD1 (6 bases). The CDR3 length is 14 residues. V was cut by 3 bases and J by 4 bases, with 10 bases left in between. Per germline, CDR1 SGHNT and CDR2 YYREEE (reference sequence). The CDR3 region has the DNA TGTGCCAGCAGCTACGACAGGATCACCGGGGAGCTGTTTTTT. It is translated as CASSYDRITGELFF.

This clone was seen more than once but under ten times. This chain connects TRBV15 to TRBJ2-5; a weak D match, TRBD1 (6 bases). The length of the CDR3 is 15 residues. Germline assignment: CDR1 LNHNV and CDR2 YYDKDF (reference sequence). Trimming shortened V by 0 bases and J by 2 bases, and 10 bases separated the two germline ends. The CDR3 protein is CATSREAQGQETQYF. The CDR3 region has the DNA TGTGCCACCAGCAGAGAAGCACAGGGTCAAGAGACCCAGTACTTC.

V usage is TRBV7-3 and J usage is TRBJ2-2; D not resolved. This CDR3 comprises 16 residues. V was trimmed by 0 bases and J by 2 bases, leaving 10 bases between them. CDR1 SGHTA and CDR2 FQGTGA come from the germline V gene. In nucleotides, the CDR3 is TGTGCCAGCAGCTTAACGTCCCCCCGTAACACCGGGGAGCTGTTTTTT. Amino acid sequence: CASSLTSPRNTGELFF.

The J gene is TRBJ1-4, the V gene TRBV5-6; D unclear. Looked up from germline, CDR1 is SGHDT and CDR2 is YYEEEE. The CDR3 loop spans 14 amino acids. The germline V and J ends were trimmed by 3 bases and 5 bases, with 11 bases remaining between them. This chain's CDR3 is CASSSVLSNEKLFF. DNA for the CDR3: TGTGCCAGCAGCTCGGTTCTTTCCAATGAAAAACTGTTTTTT.

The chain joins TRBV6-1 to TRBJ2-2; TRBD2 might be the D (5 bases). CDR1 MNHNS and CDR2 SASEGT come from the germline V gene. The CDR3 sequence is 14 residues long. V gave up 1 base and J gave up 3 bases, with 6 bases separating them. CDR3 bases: TGTGCCAGCAGTGAAGGCGGGCACACCGGGGAGCTGTTTTTT. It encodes CASSEGGHTGELFF.

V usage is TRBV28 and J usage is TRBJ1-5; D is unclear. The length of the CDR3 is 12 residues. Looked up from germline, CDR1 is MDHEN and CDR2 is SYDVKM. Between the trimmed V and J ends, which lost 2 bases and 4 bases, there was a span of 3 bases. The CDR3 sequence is CASSLRNQPQHF. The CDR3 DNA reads TGTGCCAGCAGTTTAAGGAATCAGCCCCAGCATTTT.

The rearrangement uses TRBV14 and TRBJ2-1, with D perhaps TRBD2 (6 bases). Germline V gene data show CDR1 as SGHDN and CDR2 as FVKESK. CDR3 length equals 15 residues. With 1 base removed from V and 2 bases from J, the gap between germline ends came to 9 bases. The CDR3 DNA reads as TGTGCCAGCAGCCAAGGCGGGGTCGCCTACAATGAGCAGTTCTTC. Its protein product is CASSQGGVAYNEQFF.

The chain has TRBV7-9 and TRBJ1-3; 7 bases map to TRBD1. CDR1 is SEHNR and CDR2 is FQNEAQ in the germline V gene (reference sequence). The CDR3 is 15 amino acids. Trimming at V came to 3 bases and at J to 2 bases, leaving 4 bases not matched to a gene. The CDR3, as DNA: TGTGCCAGCAGCTTCAGGGGGATCCCTGGAAACACCATATATTTT. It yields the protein CASSFRGIPGNTIYF.

Written as DNA, the CDR3 is TGTGCCAGCAGCTTAGCGGGGAAGGATACGCAGTATTTT. It yields the protein CASSLAGKDTQYF. The V call is TRBV11-3, the J call TRBJ2-3, with D possibly matching TRBD2 (5 bases). The CDR3 length is 13 residues. Germline-derived CDR1 and CDR2 are SGHNT and YENEEA. V was shortened by 1 base and J by 6 bases, with 8 bases between the two germline ends.

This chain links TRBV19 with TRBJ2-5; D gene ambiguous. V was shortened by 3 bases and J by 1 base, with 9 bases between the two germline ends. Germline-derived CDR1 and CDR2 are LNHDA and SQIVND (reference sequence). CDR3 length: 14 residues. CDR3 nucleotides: TGTGCCAGTAGTATGCTGGTTCGCCAAGAGACCCAGTACTTC. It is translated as CASSMLVRQETQYF.

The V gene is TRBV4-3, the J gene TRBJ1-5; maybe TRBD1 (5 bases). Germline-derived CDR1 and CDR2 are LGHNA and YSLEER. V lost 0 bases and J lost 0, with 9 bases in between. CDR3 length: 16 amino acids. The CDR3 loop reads CASSQDAGLSNQPQHF. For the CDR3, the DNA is TGCGCCAGCAGCCAAGACGCGGGACTTAGCAATCAGCCCCAGCATTTT.

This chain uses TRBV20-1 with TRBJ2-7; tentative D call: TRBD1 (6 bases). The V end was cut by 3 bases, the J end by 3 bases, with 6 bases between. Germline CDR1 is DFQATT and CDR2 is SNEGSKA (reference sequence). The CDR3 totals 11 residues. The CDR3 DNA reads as TGCAGTGCTAGGACAGGCTACGAGCAGTACTTC. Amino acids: CSARTGYEQYF.

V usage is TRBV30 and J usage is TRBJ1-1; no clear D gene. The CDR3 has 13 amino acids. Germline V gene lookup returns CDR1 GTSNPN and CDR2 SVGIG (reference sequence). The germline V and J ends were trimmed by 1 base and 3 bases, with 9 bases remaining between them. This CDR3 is CAWSGLRDTEAFF. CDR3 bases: TGTGCCTGGAGTGGCCTGAGGGACACTGAAGCTTTCTTT. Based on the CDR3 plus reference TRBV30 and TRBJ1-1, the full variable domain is SQTIHQWPATLVQPVGSPLSLECTVEGTSNPNLYWYRQAAGRGLQLLFYSVGIGQISSEVPQNLSASRPQDRQFILSSKKLLLSDSGFYLCAWSGLRDTEAFFGQGTRLTVV.

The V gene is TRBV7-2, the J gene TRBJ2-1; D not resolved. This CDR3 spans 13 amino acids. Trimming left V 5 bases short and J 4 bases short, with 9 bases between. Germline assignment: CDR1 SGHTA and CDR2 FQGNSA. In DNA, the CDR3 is TGTGCCAGCAGCGACGGTCTTTACAATGAGCAGTTCTTC. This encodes CASSDGLYNEQFF.

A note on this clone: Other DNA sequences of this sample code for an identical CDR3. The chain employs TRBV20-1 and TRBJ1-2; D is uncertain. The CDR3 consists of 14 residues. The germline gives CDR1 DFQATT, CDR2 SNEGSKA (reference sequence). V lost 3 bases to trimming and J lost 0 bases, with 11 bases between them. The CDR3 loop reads CSASLQLANYGYTF. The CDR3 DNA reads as TGCAGTGCTAGTTTACAGCTAGCTAACTATGGCTACACCTTC.

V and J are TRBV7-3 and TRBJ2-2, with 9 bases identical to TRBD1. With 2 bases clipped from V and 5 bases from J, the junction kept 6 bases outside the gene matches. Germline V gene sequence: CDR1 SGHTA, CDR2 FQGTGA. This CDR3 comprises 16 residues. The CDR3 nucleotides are TGTGCCAGCAGCTTATCGACAGGGGGATCGACCGGGGAGCTGTTTTTT. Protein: CASSLSTGGSTGELFF.

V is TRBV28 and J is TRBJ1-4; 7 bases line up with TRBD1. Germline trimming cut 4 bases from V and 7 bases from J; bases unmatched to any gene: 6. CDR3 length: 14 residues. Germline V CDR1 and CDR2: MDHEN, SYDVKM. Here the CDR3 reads CASSSQGVSEKLFF. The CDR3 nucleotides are TGTGCCAGCAGTTCCCAGGGGGTCAGTGAAAAACTGTTTTTT.

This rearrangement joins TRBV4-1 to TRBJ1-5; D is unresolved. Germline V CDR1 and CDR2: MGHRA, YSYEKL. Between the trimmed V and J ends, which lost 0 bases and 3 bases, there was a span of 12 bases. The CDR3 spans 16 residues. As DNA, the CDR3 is TGCGCCAGCAGCCAAGATTCTAGTAGGTACAATCAGCCCCAGCATTTT. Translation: CASSQDSSRYNQPQHF.